This T cell receptor beta chain appears in the sequencing data of a study of response to subunit inactivated influenza vaccine (dated by TCRdb to the late 2010s). Looking at the study overall: The study used deep quantitative T cell receptor repertoire profiling to track responses to a trivalent subunit inactivated influenza vaccine. What the work shows at the level of the full study, not this receptor alone: According to the authors, only a limited number of new T cells may be recruited by each seasonal influenza vaccination.

The germline V gene sets CDR1 to MNHEY and CDR2 to SVGEGT. Including the terminal cysteine and phenylalanine, the CDR3 comprises 13 residues. Kept here is only the CDR3 DNA, which spans 39 bases and is read in frame from base 1. Library preparation employed RT-PCR. Sequencer: Illumina HiSeq 2500. The public reads were reprocessed in TCRdb via fastp at Q25 and MiXCR, keeping in-frame beta chains. Every CDR3 protein is listed once, alongside the most common genes and DNA of its rows. This sample holds more than 200,000 distinct CDR3 sequences; 12% were observed only once. Under 10% of the sample is taken by the ten largest. This clonotype came up a few times. The antigen it binds to is not known. An end of the junction does not agree with germline; a read error may underlie this.

The specimen was non-naive T cells sorted from PBMCs, collected roughly 2 weeks before vaccination. Sample cell subset or site, as interpreted from the label and publication: memory T cell fraction. This chain joins TRBV6-2 or TRBV6-3 to TRBJ2-1, with the D segment identity uncertain. The source is a man aged 50 or older who received an inactivated influenza vaccine. Donor details come from another sample of the same person, matched by shared clones. The CDR3 protein is CASSFNDVAQLNF. The nucleotide sequence reads TGTGCCAGCAGTTTTAACGACGTCGCACAGCTTAACTTC.